The 16 T cell receptor beta chains presented below share a single source sample, sequenced in a study of T cell changes during pregnancy in multiple sclerosis. The method was immunoSEQ multiplex PCR; TCRdb's version includes in-frame clones alone and lacks a portion of them. The sample consists of 65,000 to 90,000 clones, roughly 92% of them appearing once. This specimen was peripheral blood, taken before pregnancy. These receptors were collected from a female donor with multiple sclerosis, enrolled in a pregnancy study.

The rearrangement uses TRBV4-1 and TRBJ2-1; the match to TRBD2 covers 12 bases. From germline, CDR1 is MGHRA and CDR2 YSYEKL. Unmatched junction bases numbered 8, after V lost 6 bases and J lost 5 bases. The CDR3 has 16 amino acids. The CDR3 region is CASSQSSGRANNEQFF. In DNA form, the CDR3 reads TGCGCCAGCAGTCAATCTAGCGGGAGGGCCAACAATGAGCAGTTCTTC.

This chain links TRBV6-1 with TRBJ2-1; weak D call: TRBD2 (5 bases). Germline CDR1 and CDR2: MNHNS and SASEGT. The CDR3 sequence is 15 residues long. V was trimmed by 7 bases and J by 0 bases, leaving 13 bases between them. The CDR3 is CASTSLRGSYNEQFF. DNA for the CDR3: TGTGCCAGCACCTCACTTCGGGGCTCCTACAATGAGCAGTTCTTC.

V and J are TRBV18 and TRBJ2-7; 11 nucleotides align to TRBD1. This CDR3 is 15 amino acids long. J lost 3 bases, V lost 3 bases, and 4 bases had no gene match. CDR1 and CDR2 from the germline V gene are KGHSH and LQKENI. The CDR3 here is CASSPGTGGNYEQYF. CDR3 DNA: TGTGCCAGCTCACCCGGGACAGGGGGGAACTACGAGCAGTACTTC.

The chain carries TRBV6-5 and TRBJ2-3; 7 positions match TRBD2. Trimming removed 3 bases from V and 1 base from J; junction bases left unmatched: 4. From germline, CDR1 is MNHEY and CDR2 SVGAGI. The CDR3 is 15 amino acids. The CDR3 region is CASSYRGEGTDTQYF. The CDR3 nucleotides are TGTGCCAGCAGTTATCGGGGGGAAGGCACAGATACGCAGTATTTT.

V is TRBV11-3 and J is TRBJ2-7; D uncertain. CDR1 and CDR2 from the germline V gene are SGHNT and YENEEA. V was clipped by 3 bases and J by 7 bases, with 7 bases between them. The CDR3 runs 11 residues. CDR3 loop: CASSFPREQYF. The CDR3 DNA reads TGTGCCAGCAGCTTCCCTCGGGAGCAGTACTTC.

V usage is TRBV28 and J usage is TRBJ2-1; D might be TRBD1 (5 bases). The CDR3 is 16 residues long. The V gene lost 3 bases and the J gene lost 9 bases, with 21 bases spanning the gap. Germline loops: CDR1 MDHEN, CDR2 SYDVKM. In nucleotides, the CDR3 is TGTGCCAGCAGTTTGGATGGCGGAATTCTTAGGGGTGAGCAGTTCTTC. It yields the protein CASSLDGGILRGEQFF.

The chain employs TRBV11-2 and TRBJ2-5; the D gene is possibly TRBD2 (5 bases). The CDR3 length is 15 residues. V gave up 1 base and J gave up 5 bases, with 14 bases separating them. Germline CDR1 reads SGHAT; CDR2 reads FQNNGV. The CDR3: CASSLGGSDLETQYF. In nucleotides, the CDR3 is TGTGCCAGCAGCTTAGGAGGTAGCGACTTGGAGACCCAGTACTTC.

V is TRBV2 and J is TRBJ1-2; TRBD1 might be the D (5 bases). The V end was cut by 3 bases, the J end by 5 bases, with 25 bases between. This CDR3 has 18 amino acids. The V gene's germline CDR1 is SNHLY and CDR2 FYNNEI. The CDR3 DNA reads TGTGCCAGCAGTGACAGGACAATAAACTGGGGGGGAATTTATGGCTACACCTTC. Its translation: CASSDRTINWGGIYGYTF.

This clone was picked up one time. The CDR3 reads CASSLETSEQFF. CDR3 sequence (DNA): TGTGCCAGCAGCTTGGAAACTAGCGAGCAGTTCTTC. This chain connects TRBV9 to TRBJ2-1, with D possibly being TRBD2 (6 bases). Deletions cut 4 bases from V and 10 bases from J, with 12 bases between. Germline V gene sequence: CDR1 SGDLS, CDR2 YYNGEE. CDR3 length equals 12 residues.

The rearrangement links TRBV4-1 to TRBJ2-5; perhaps TRBD1 as D (5 bases). The CDR3 totals 14 residues. Germline CDR1 and CDR2: MGHRA and YSYEKL. V was clipped by 5 bases and J by 4 bases, with 14 bases between them. In DNA, the CDR3 is TGCGCCAGCAGCTATGACACAGGCAGAGAGACCCAGTACTTC. Translated: CASSYDTGRETQYF.

CDR3 amino acids: CATSRDQTTGELFF. The CDR3 region has the DNA TGTGCCACCAGCAGAGACCAAACAACCGGGGAGCTGTTTTTT. The gene calls are TRBV15 and TRBJ2-2, with no clear D. This CDR3 comprises 14 residues. Between the trimmed V and J ends, which lost 0 bases and 5 bases, there was a span of 7 bases. Germline V gives CDR1 LNHNV, CDR2 YYDKDF (reference sequence).

In DNA form, the CDR3 reads TGTGCCAGCAGCTTCGGGAGAGTCTACGAGCAGTACTTC. Translating gives CASSFGRVYEQYF. This chain links TRBV7-2 with TRBJ2-7; possible D gene TRBD2, 6 bases. The CDR3 consists of 13 residues. The V gene lost 3 bases and the J gene lost 3 bases, with 9 bases spanning the gap. Germline V gene data show CDR1 as SGHTA and CDR2 as FQGNSA.

The rearrangement links TRBV28 to TRBJ1-2; tentatively, D is TRBD1 (5 bases). Trimming cost V 2 bases and J 7 bases, with 11 bases left between them. Germline CDR1 is MDHEN and CDR2 is SYDVKM. The length of the CDR3 is 13 residues. The CDR3, as DNA: TGTGCCAGCAGTTTAATTGGGGGACTTGGCTACACCTTC. It encodes CASSLIGGLGYTF.

The J gene is TRBJ2-7, the V gene TRBV29-1; D not resolved. V lost 1 base and J lost 3, with 7 bases in between. This CDR3 region has 12 residues. Looked up from germline, CDR1 is SQVTM and CDR2 is ANQGSEA. The CDR3 loop is CSVEGHGYEQYF. CDR3 nucleotides: TGCAGCGTTGAAGGCCACGGCTACGAGCAGTACTTC.

The CDR3: CASKPLRGGLQETQYF. As DNA, the CDR3 is TGTGCCAGCAAACCTCTCAGGGGCGGCCTCCAAGAGACCCAGTACTTC. V is TRBV2 and J is TRBJ2-5, with D perhaps matching TRBD1 (6 bases). V was trimmed by 7 bases and J by 1 base, leaving 19 bases between them. Germline V gene data show CDR1 as SNHLY and CDR2 as FYNNEI. CDR3 length equals 16 residues.

This clone has a single count. The chain employs TRBV7-9 and TRBJ2-5, with D unclear. The germline V and J ends were trimmed by 3 bases and 1 base, with 9 bases remaining between them. Germline assignment: CDR1 SEHNR and CDR2 FQNEAQ (reference sequence). This CDR3 spans 14 amino acids. The CDR3 here is CASSLVGTQETQYF. The CDR3 DNA reads TGTGCCAGCAGCTTGGTGGGCACCCAAGAGACCCAGTACTTC.